A single sample gave rise to the 29 T cell receptor beta chains below, sequenced in a study of graft-versus-host responses after intestinal transplantation. Co-plated with roughly 200,000 CFSE-labeled responder cells were roughly 200,000 irradiated, violet-dye-labeled stimulator cells. Profiled with immunoSEQ multiplex PCR; TCRdb holds only in-frame clones, not every one. Among fewer than 25,000 clones listed, about 45% were seen once. Specimen: alloreactive CD8+ T cells from a mixed lymphocyte reaction culture, collected before transplantation. Subset defined: CFSE-low proliferating T cells sorted from roughly six-day pre-transplant mixed lymphocyte reaction (GvH or HvG direction). These receptors all come from a human patient who was an organ donor for intestinal transplantation.

Remarks on this clone: Other DNA sequences in this sample translate to the same CDR3. The rearrangement links TRBV29-1 to TRBJ2-1; the match to TRBD2 covers 9 bases. V gave up 6 bases and J gave up 0 bases; unmatched junction bases: 3. CDR1 and CDR2 from the germline V gene are SQVTM and ANQGSEA. The CDR3 has 14 amino acids. The CDR3 coding sequence is TGCAGCGTGGATAGCGGGAGCTCCTACAATGAGCAGTTCTTC. It is translated as CSVDSGSSYNEQFF.

On this clone itself: A much larger clone differs from this one at a single base, so this may be a read error. The sample carries other DNA sequences with the same CDR3. This chain joins TRBV30 and TRBJ1-1, with D unresolved. Germline V CDR1 and CDR2: GTSNPN, SVGIG (reference sequence). Trimming cost V 3 bases and J 3 bases, with 11 bases left between them. The CDR3 is 13 residues long. The CDR3 loop reads CAWSALWHTEAFF. The CDR3 coding sequence is TGTGCCTGGAGCGCCCTTTGGCACACTGAAGCTTTCTTT.

The chain links TRBV4-1 to TRBJ2-2; TRBD1 matches 8 bases. The CDR3 totals 16 residues. CDR1 and CDR2 (germline): MGHRA, YSYEKL. The trim removed 1 base at V and 4 bases at J, leaving 5 bases unmatched. The CDR3 spells CASSQVYRGSTGELFF. CDR3 bases: TGCGCCAGCAGCCAAGTCTACAGGGGGTCCACCGGGGAGCTGTTTTTT.

This clone was detected a few times. The rearrangement joins TRBV4-2 to TRBJ1-5, with D tentatively TRBD1 (6 bases). The CDR3 is 14 residues long. Germline CDR1 LGHNA, CDR2 YNFKEQ. Trimming left V 5 bases short and J 6 bases short, with 14 bases between. The CDR3 loop reads CASSRGAMGQPQHF. CDR3 sequence (DNA): TGTGCCAGCAGCAGGGGGGCTATGGGTCAGCCCCAGCATTTT.

The sample holds a few counts of this clone. J is TRBJ2-1 and V is TRBV6-5; no definite D call. V lost 1 base, J lost 0 bases, and 7 bases lay in between. Germline V gene sequence: CDR1 MNHEY, CDR2 SVGAGI. The CDR3 spans 15 residues. CDR3 amino acids: CASSYFRNSYNEQFF. The DNA of the CDR3 is TGTGCCAGCAGTTACTTCAGAAACTCCTACAATGAGCAGTTCTTC.

The chain combines TRBV27 with TRBJ2-7; D tentatively fits TRBD1 or TRBD2 (5 bases each). This CDR3 spans 13 amino acids. V lost 5 bases and J lost 6, with 14 bases in between. Germline CDR1 and CDR2: MNHEY and SMNVEV (reference sequence). The CDR3 is CASSLFNGGEQYF. The CDR3 DNA is TGTGCCAGCAGTCTTTTTAATGGGGGCGAGCAGTACTTC.

The chain recombines TRBV4-1 with TRBJ2-2; D is perhaps TRBD2 (7 bases). CDR3 size: 14 residues. V lost 4 bases and J lost 7, with 13 bases in between. Germline CDR1 MGHRA, CDR2 YSYEKL. This CDR3 reads CASSRGGAGGELFF. CDR3 bases: TGCGCCAGCAGCCGGGGGGGCGCGGGCGGGGAGCTGTTTTTT.

The CDR3 nucleotides are TGTGCCAGCAGCCCAAGCGGGACGGAGCAGTTCTTC. Translating it yields CASSPSGTEQFF. The V call is TRBV11-2, the J call TRBJ2-1, with 7 bases that match TRBD2. Trimming at V came to 5 bases and at J to 10 bases, leaving 5 bases not matched to a gene. Germline CDR1 reads SGHAT; CDR2 reads FQNNGV. The CDR3 covers 12 residues.

The genes are TRBV4-2 and TRBJ2-1, with D unresolved. The CDR3 has 12 residues. The V end was cut by 4 bases, the J end by 6 bases, with 7 bases between. Germline V gene sequence: CDR1 LGHNA, CDR2 YNFKEQ. The CDR3 protein is CASSLGSNEQFF. CDR3 DNA sequence: TGTGCCAGCAGCCTTGGGTCCAATGAGCAGTTCTTC.

The chain recombines TRBV5-1 with TRBJ1-2, with D hard to call. CDR1 is SGHRS and CDR2 is YFSETQ in the germline V gene. V was cut by 1 base and J by 7 bases, with 14 bases left in between. This CDR3 comprises 14 residues. This CDR3 reads CASSLWLHSGGYTF. CDR3 bases: TGCGCCAGCAGCTTGTGGTTGCACTCTGGTGGCTACACCTTC.

This clone has a handful of counts. V gene TRBV7-2 combines with J gene TRBJ2-3; TRBD2 matches at 11 bases. The J segment lost 0 bases and the V segment lost 4 bases, leaving 0 bases of the junction unmatched. Per the germline V gene, CDR1 is SGHTA and CDR2 is FQGNSA. The CDR3 covers 15 residues. The CDR3, as DNA: TGTGCCAGCAGCTGGACTAGCGGGAGCACAGATACGCAGTATTTT. Protein sequence: CASSWTSGSTDTQYF. The full variable domain, completed using reference TRBV7-2 and TRBJ2-3, is GAGVSQSPSNKVTEKGKDVELRCDPISGHTALYWYRQSLGQGLEFLIYFQGNSAPDKSGLPSDRFSAERTGGSVSTLTIQRTQQEDSAVYLCASSWTSGSTDTQYFGPGTRLTVL.

V and J are TRBV30 and TRBJ2-3, with a tentative D call TRBD1 (6 bases). V was trimmed by 5 bases and J by 5 bases, leaving 17 bases between them. CDR3 length equals 14 residues. Germline loops: CDR1 GTSNPN, CDR2 SVGIG (reference sequence). CDR3 nucleotide sequence: TGTGCCTGGGGGGAAGGCCAGGGGAGAGATACGCAGTATTTT. Translation gives CAWGEGQGRDTQYF.

V gene TRBV6-6 combines with J gene TRBJ2-6; TRBD2 might be the D (5 bases). The CDR3 is 16 amino acids. V was pared by 0 bases and J by 4 bases, with 10 bases between. CDR1 MNHNY and CDR2 SVGAGI come from the germline V gene (reference sequence). The CDR3 bases are TGTGCCAGCAGTTACTCGGCGGGCTCGGGGGCCAACGTCCTGACTTTC. This codes for CASSYSAGSGANVLTF.

The J gene is TRBJ2-5, the V gene TRBV5-1; tentatively, D is TRBD1 (6 bases). Germline lookup yields CDR1 SGHRS and CDR2 YFSETQ. The CDR3 spans 16 residues. With 3 bases removed from V and 1 base from J, the gap between germline ends came to 16 bases. The CDR3 nucleotides read TGCGCCAGCAGCTGGGGATCATGGGACACCCAAGAGACCCAGTACTTC. This codes for CASSWGSWDTQETQYF.

The chain recombines TRBV29-1 with TRBJ1-2; possibly TRBD1 for D (6 bases). The CDR3 is 13 amino acids. Trimming shortened V by 6 bases and J by 3 bases, and 14 bases separated the two germline ends. Germline CDR1 reads SQVTM; CDR2 reads ANQGSEA. Written as DNA, the CDR3 is TGCAGCGTCGGGAAGGGGGAGGACTATGGCTACACCTTC. Translation: CSVGKGEDYGYTF.

V and J are TRBV6-6 and TRBJ2-3; perhaps TRBD1 as D (5 bases). Deletions cut 8 bases from V and 2 bases from J, with 11 bases between. This CDR3 has 13 residues. Per germline, CDR1 MNHNY and CDR2 SVGAGI (reference sequence). The CDR3 DNA reads as TGTGCCAGCCTCAGGGCACTCACAGATACGCAGTATTTT. This gives the protein CASLRALTDTQYF.

This clone is classed as medium-sized. The chain combines TRBV6-8 with TRBJ1-2, with D maybe TRBD1 (6 bases). Trimming shortened V by 7 bases and J by 0 bases, and 18 bases separated the two germline ends. The CDR3 is 16 amino acids. From germline, CDR1 is MNHGY and CDR2 SAAAGT. The CDR3: CASTQGPQLPNYGYTF. As DNA, the CDR3 is TGTGCCAGCACCCAGGGGCCACAGCTGCCTAACTATGGCTACACCTTC.

This chain joins TRBV5-1 and TRBJ1-5; 10 nucleotides line up with TRBD1. Germline assignment: CDR1 SGHRS and CDR2 YFSETQ. The junction had 7 bases not matched to a gene; V was cut back by 7 bases and J by 9 bases. This CDR3 has 13 amino acids. CDR3 amino acids: CASSTGGLPPQHF. CDR3 coding DNA: TGCGCCAGCTCGACAGGGGGCCTTCCGCCCCAGCATTTT.

The table lists this clone with a few counts. CDR3 sequence (DNA): TGTGCCAGCAGCCTCAGACCTCCGGGAGGACGAGCAGATACGCAGTATTTT. Translation: CASSLRPPGGRADTQYF. V gene TRBV4-2 combines with J gene TRBJ2-3; 7 bases are a match to TRBD2. The CDR3 sequence is 17 residues long. After removal of 4 bases from V and 4 bases from J, the junction contained 14 bases not matched to a gene. Germline CDR1 and CDR2: LGHNA and YNFKEQ.

The V and J genes are TRBV6-5 and TRBJ2-1, with TRBD2 matching 7 bases. The length of the CDR3 is 15 residues. J was trimmed by 4 bases and V by 8 bases; bases with no gene match: 11. CDR1 and CDR2 from the germline V gene are MNHEY and SVGAGI. The CDR3 protein is CASCPGLAEYNEQFF. CDR3 DNA: TGTGCCAGCTGCCCCGGGCTAGCGGAATACAATGAGCAGTTCTTC.

This clone was observed a handful of times. The chain links TRBV11-3 to TRBJ1-4; no clear D. The ends were cut back, 7 bases at V and 8 bases at J, with 14 bases in the middle. Germline V lookup: CDR1 SGHNT, CDR2 YENEEA. The CDR3 extends over 13 amino acids. CDR3 bases: TGTGCCAGCAATAGGGCGATGAGGGAAAAACTGTTTTTT. Amino acids: CASNRAMREKLFF.

The chain couples TRBV28 to TRBJ2-7; D possibly matches TRBD1 or TRBD2 (5 bases each). This CDR3 has 18 residues. Between the trimmed V and J ends, which lost 3 bases and 1 base, there was a span of 22 bases. Germline CDR1 MDHEN, CDR2 SYDVKM. In DNA, the CDR3 is TGTGCCAGCAGTTTTTGGACACTCGCGTCGGGAAGTTCCTACGAGCAGTACTTC. Its protein is CASSFWTLASGSSYEQYF.

The chain links TRBV4-2 to TRBJ1-2, with a weak D call TRBD1 (6 bases). Per germline, CDR1 LGHNA and CDR2 YNFKEQ. The CDR3 loop spans 13 amino acids. Between the trimmed V and J ends, which lost 4 bases and 4 bases, there was a span of 10 bases. Here the CDR3 reads CASSRQVLYGYTF. The DNA for the CDR3 is TGTGCCAGCAGCCGACAGGTACTCTATGGCTACACCTTC.

This rearrangement joins TRBV4-2 to TRBJ2-7; D is possibly TRBD1 or TRBD2 (5 bases each). This CDR3 has 18 residues. Germline V gene sequence: CDR1 LGHNA, CDR2 YNFKEQ. V lost 3 bases and J lost 0, with 21 bases in between. The CDR3 DNA follows: TGTGCCAGCAGCCAGGAAGCCCCTCTAGCTGACAGCTCCTACGAGCAGTACTTC. This encodes CASSQEAPLADSSYEQYF.

The rearrangement uses TRBV19 and TRBJ1-2; perhaps TRBD1 as D (6 bases). The CDR3 spans 13 residues. Trimming pared 5 bases from V and 7 bases from J, leaving 14 bases between. Germline loops: CDR1 LNHDA, CDR2 SQIVND (reference sequence). CDR3 sequence: CASSARWGAGYTF. In nucleotides, the CDR3 is TGTGCCAGTAGTGCCCGATGGGGGGCTGGCTACACCTTC.

This clone occurred a few times. The chain carries TRBV6-5 and TRBJ2-5, with D uncertain. The germline gives CDR1 MNHEY, CDR2 SVGAGI. This CDR3 region has 13 residues. Trimming cost V 7 bases and J 0 bases, with 9 bases left between them. The CDR3 here is CASIRSYQETQYF. DNA of the CDR3: TGTGCCAGCATAAGATCGTACCAAGAGACCCAGTACTTC.

This sequence joins TRBV6-5 and TRBJ2-7; D ambiguous. Germline lookup yields CDR1 MNHEY and CDR2 SVGAGI. The CDR3 extends over 14 amino acids. Trimming shortened V by 3 bases and J by 3 bases, and 12 bases separated the two germline ends. As DNA, the CDR3 is TGTGCCAGCAGTTATCTGGGCCCGAACTACGAGCAGTACTTC. Its protein is CASSYLGPNYEQYF.

The rearrangement uses TRBV28 and TRBJ2-7, with TRBD1 identical over 9 bases. V lost 5 bases, J lost 4 bases, and 6 bases stayed unmatched. CDR3 length: 14 residues. Per the germline V gene, CDR1 is MDHEN and CDR2 is SYDVKM. CDR3 nucleotides: TGTGCCAGCAGTGCTCCGGGACAGGGTTACGAGCAGTACTTC. Its protein is CASSAPGQGYEQYF.

The chain combines TRBV7-8 with TRBJ2-1, with 9 bases that match TRBD2. J gave up 5 bases and V 1 base, and 9 bases lay outside the gene matches. The germline CDR1 and CDR2 sequences are SGHVS and FQNEAQ. The CDR3 has 17 residues. The CDR3 DNA follows: TGTGCCAGCAGCTTAGTGAGGGGCGGGAGGGCAGACAATGAGCAGTTCTTC. Its protein product is CASSLVRGGRADNEQFF.